These T cell receptor beta chains were read from a single sample in a study of T cells after yellow fever vaccination. MiXCR, applied by TCRdb to the 5' RACE reads, yields one record per CDR3 protein. Here the sample spans under 200,000 distinct CDR3 sequences, 9.5% to 11% being singletons. The sequencing here drew on CD8+ T cells sorted from PBMCs, taken 15 days after the yellow fever booster vaccination. The source of these receptors is a man between 18 and 35 years old who received the YFV17D yellow fever vaccine. Both conserved end residues are part of each CDR3.

V	J	CDR3
TRBV4-1	TRBJ2-4	CASSQEMGWYAKNIQYF
TRBV6-6	TRBJ1-1	CASSYSGEMNTEAFF
TRBV4-2	TRBJ1-5	CASSQSSGTGNFDQPQHF
TRBV12-3/TRBV12-4	TRBJ2-3	CATSITLAGGNTNTDTQYF
TRBV7-2	TRBJ2-3	CASSFRRAGPDTQYF
TRBV14	TRBJ2-5	CASSPDTPGRRWETQYF
TRBV3-1	TRBJ2-7	CASSPPSGQRYEQYF
TRBV7-9	TRBJ1-2	CASSQPWVWRQVYGYTF
TRBV5-1	TRBJ2-1	CASSFLAGALFEIF
TRBV5-6	TRBJ1-3	CASSLGFSGNTIYF
TRBV20-1	TRBJ2-3	CSARDAAGGRWTDTQYF
TRBV2	TRBJ2-7	CASTTLGGTTYEQYF
TRBV7-9	TRBJ1-1	CASSPTRPGAFF
TRBV11-2	TRBJ2-3	CASSLDFWVDFRDADTQYF
TRBV5-4	TRBJ1-1	CASSRASDYTEAFF
TRBV7-2	TRBJ2-7	CASSLASSYEQYF
TRBV20-1	TRBJ1-5	CSAREREGQPQHF
TRBV12-3/TRBV12-4	TRBJ2-5	CASGGETQYF
TRBV28	TRBJ2-7	CASSLPLGYEQYF
TRBV6-1	TRBJ1-1	CASSTPWGSTEAFF
TRBV29-1	TRBJ1-2	CSVEEGTGYNYGYTF
TRBV5-4	TRBJ2-5	CASSLLETQYF
TRBV6-1	TRBJ2-7	CASSGRLAVAYEQYF
TRBV20-1	TRBJ1-5	CSAPTGGEDQPQHF
TRBV29-1	TRBJ1-4	CSVEEAGLGEKLFF
TRBV6-5	TRBJ2-1	CATGGASYNEQFF
TRBV3-1	TRBJ2-1	CASSPMDQPLYNEQFF
TRBV11-2	TRBJ1-1	CASSGFLQGQPEAFF
TRBV5-4	TRBJ2-5	CASSLDGGLPQETQYF
TRBV3-2	TRBJ2-1	CASSQGPRDRGNNEQFF